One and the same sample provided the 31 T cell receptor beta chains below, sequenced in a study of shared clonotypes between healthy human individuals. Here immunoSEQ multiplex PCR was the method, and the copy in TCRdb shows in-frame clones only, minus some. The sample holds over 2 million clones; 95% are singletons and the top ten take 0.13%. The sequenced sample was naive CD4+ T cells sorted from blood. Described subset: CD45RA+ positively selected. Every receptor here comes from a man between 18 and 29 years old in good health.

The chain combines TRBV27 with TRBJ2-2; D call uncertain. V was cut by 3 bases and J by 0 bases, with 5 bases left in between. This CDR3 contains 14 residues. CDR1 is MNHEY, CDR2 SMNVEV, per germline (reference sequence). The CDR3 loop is CASSFATNTGELFF. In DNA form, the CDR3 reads TGTGCCAGCAGTTTTGCGACGAACACCGGGGAGCTGTTTTTT.

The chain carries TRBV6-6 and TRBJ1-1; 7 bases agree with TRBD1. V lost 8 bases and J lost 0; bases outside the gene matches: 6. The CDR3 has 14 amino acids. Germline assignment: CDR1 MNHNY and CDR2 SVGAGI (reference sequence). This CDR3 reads CASSQGGMNTEAFF. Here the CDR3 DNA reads TGTGCCAGCTCCCAGGGGGGCATGAACACTGAAGCTTTCTTT.

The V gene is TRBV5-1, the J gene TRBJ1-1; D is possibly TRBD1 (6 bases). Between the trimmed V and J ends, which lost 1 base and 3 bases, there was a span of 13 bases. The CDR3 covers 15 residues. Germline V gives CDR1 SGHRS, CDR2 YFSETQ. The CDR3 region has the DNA TGCGCCAGCAGCTTGTCACAGGGATGGGACACTGAAGCTTTCTTT. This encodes CASSLSQGWDTEAFF.

The CDR3 spells CASSLFPGVYEQYF. The CDR3 DNA follows: TGTGCCAGCAGTTTATTTCCAGGGGTCTACGAGCAGTACTTC. The V gene is TRBV27, the J gene TRBJ2-7; maybe TRBD1 (6 bases). Germline CDR1 is MNHEY and CDR2 is SMNVEV (reference sequence). This CDR3 is built from 14 residues. Trimming shortened V by 1 base and J by 3 bases, and 10 bases separated the two germline ends.

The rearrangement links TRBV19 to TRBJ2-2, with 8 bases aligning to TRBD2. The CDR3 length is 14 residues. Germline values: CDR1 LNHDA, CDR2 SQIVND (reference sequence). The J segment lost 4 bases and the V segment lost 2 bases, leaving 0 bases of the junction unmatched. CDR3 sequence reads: CASSISGGTGELFF. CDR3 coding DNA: TGTGCCAGTAGTATAAGCGGGGGCACCGGGGAGCTGTTTTTT.

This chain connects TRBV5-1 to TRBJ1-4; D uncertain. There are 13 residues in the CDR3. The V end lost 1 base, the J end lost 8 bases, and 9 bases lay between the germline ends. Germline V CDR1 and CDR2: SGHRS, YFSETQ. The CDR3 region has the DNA TGCGCCAGCAGCTTGTCCGGGAGGGAAAAACTGTTTTTT. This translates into CASSLSGREKLFF.

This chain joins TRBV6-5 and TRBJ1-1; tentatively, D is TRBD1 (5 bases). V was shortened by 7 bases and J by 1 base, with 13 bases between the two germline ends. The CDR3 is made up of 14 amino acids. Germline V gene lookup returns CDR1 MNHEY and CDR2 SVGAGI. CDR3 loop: CASTLDRWNTEAFF. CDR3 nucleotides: TGTGCCAGCACCCTAGACAGATGGAACACTGAAGCTTTCTTT.

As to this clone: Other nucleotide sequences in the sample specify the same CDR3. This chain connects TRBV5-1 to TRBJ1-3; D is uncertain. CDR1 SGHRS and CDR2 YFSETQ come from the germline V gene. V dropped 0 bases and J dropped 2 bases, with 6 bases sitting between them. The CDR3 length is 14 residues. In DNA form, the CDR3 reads TGCGCCAGCAGCTTGGTCGGGGCTGGAAACACCATATATTTT. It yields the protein CASSLVGAGNTIYF.

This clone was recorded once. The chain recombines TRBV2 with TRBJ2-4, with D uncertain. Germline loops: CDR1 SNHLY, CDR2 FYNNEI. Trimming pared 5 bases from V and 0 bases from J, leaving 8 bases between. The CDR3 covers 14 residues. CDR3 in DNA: TGTGCCAGCAGTTACAGAGAAGCCAAAAACATTCAGTACTTC. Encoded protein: CASSYREAKNIQYF.

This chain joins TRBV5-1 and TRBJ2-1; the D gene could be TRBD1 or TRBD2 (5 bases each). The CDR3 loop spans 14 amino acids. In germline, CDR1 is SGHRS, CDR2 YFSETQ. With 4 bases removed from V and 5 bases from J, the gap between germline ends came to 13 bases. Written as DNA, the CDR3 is TGCGCCAGCAGCCTTGGGACGAGTCACAATGAGCAGTTCTTC. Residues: CASSLGTSHNEQFF.

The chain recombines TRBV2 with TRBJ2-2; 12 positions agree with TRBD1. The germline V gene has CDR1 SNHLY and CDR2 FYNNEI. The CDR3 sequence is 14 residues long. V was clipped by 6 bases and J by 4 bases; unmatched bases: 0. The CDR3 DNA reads TGTGCCAGCAGGGGACAGGGGGCCACCGGGGAGCTGTTTTTT. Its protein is CASRGQGATGELFF.

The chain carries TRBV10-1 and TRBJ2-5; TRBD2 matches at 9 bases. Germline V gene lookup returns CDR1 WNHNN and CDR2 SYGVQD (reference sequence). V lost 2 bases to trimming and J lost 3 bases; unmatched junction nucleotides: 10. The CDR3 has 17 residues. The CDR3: CASSEPTSGTKKETQYF. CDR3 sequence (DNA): TGCGCCAGCAGTGAGCCGACTAGCGGAACAAAGAAAGAGACCCAGTACTTC.

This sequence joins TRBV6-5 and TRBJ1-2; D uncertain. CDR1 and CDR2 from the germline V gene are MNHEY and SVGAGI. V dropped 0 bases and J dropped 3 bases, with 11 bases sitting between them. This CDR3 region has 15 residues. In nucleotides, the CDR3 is TGTGCCAGCAGTTACTCAGGTCTCGGCCACTATGGCTACACCTTC. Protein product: CASSYSGLGHYGYTF.

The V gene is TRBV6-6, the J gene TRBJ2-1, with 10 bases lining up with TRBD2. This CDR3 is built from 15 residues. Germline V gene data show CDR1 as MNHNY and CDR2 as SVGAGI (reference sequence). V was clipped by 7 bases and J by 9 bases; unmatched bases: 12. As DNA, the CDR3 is TGTGCCAGCACCTATTCTAGCGGGGGTTTGGGTGAGCAGTTCTTC. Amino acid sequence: CASTYSSGGLGEQFF.

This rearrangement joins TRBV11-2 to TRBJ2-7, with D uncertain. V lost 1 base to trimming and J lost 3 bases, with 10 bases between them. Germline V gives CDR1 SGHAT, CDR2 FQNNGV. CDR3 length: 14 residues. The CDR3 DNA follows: TGTGCCAGCAGCTTAGGGAGTCAGAACTACGAGCAGTACTTC. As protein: CASSLGSQNYEQYF.

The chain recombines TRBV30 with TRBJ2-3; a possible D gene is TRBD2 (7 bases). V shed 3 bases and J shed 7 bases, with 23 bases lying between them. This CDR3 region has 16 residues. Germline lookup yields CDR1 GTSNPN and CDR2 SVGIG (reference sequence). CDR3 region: CAWRGGRRETVYTQYF. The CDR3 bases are TGTGCCTGGAGAGGGGGGCGGCGGGAGACTGTCTATACGCAGTATTTT.

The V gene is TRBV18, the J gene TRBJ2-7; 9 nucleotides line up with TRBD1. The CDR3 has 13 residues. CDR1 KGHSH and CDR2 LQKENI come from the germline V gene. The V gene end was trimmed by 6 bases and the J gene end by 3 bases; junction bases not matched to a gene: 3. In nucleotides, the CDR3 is TGTGCCAGCTCTTCGGACAGGGGCTACGAGCAGTACTTC. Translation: CASSSDRGYEQYF.

The CDR3 spells CAWSPRGNTIYF. CDR3 in DNA: TGTGCCTGGAGCCCTCGGGGAAACACCATATATTTT. This chain links TRBV30 with TRBJ1-3; D is uncertain. V was pared by 3 bases and J by 4 bases, with 7 bases between. This CDR3 is 12 amino acids long. CDR1 is GTSNPN, CDR2 SVGIG, per germline (reference sequence).

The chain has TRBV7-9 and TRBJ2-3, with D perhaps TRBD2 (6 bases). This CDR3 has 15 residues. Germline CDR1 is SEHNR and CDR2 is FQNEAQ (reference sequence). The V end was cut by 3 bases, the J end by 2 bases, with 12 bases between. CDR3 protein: CASSFPTSFTDTQYF. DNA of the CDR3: TGTGCCAGCAGCTTCCCGACTAGTTTCACAGATACGCAGTATTTT.

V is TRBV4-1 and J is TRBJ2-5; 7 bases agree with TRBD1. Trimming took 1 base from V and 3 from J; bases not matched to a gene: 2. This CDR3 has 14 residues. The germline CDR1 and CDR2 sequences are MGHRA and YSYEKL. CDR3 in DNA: TGCGCCAGCAGCCAAGGGGACAGAAAAGAGACCCAGTACTTC. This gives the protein CASSQGDRKETQYF.

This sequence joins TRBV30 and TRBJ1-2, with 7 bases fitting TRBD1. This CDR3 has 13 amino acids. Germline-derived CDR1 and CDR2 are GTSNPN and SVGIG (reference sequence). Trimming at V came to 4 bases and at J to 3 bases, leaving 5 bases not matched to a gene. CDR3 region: CAWTGTVHYGYTF. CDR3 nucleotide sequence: TGTGCCTGGACCGGGACAGTCCACTATGGCTACACCTTC.

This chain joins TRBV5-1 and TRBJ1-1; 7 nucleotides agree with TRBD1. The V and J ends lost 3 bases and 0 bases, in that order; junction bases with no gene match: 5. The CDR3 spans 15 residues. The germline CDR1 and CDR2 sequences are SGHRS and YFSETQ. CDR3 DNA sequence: TGCGCCAGCAGCTGGGGACAGCCCATGAACACTGAAGCTTTCTTT. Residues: CASSWGQPMNTEAFF.

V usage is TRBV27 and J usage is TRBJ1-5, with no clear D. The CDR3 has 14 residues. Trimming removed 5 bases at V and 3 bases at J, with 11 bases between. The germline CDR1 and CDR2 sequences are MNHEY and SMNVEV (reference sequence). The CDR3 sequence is CASSGYRPNQPQHF. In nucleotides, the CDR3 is TGTGCCAGCAGTGGGTATCGCCCCAATCAGCCCCAGCATTTT.

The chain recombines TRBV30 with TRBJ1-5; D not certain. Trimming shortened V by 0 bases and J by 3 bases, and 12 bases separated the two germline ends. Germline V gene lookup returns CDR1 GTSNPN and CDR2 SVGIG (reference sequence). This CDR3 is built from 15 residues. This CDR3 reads CAWSVSGSNNQPQHF. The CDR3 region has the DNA TGTGCCTGGAGTGTATCGGGCAGTAACAATCAGCCCCAGCATTTT.

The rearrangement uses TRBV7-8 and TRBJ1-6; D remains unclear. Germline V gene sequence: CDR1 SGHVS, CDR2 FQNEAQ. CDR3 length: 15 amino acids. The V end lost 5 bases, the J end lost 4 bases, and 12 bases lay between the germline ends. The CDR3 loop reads CASSTATGYNSPLHF. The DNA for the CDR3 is TGTGCCAGCAGCACTGCGACCGGGTATAATTCACCCCTCCACTTT.

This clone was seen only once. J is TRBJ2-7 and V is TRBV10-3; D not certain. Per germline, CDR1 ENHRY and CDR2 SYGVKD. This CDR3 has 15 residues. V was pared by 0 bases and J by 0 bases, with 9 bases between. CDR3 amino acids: CAISESPGRSYEQYF. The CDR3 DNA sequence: TGTGCCATCAGTGAGTCGCCAGGCCGCTCCTACGAGCAGTACTTC.

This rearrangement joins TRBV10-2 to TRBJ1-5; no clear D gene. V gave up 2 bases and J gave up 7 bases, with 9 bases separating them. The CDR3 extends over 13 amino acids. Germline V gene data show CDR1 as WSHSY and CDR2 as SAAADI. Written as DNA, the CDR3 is TGCGCCAGCAGTGAGGTGGGTTACCAGCCCCAGCATTTT. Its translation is CASSEVGYQPQHF.

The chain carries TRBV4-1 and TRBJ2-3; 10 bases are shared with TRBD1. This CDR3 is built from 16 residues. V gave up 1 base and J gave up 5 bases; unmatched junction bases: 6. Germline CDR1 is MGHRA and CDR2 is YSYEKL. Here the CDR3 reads CASSQAGTGDGDTQYF. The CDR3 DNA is TGCGCCAGCAGCCAAGCCGGGACAGGGGATGGAGATACGCAGTATTTT.

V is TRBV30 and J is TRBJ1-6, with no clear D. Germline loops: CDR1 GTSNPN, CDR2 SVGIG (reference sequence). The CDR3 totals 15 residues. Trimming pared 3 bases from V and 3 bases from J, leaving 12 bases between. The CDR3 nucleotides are TGTGCCTGGAGGGAGGGTTGGCTCTATAATTCACCCCTCCACTTT. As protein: CAWREGWLYNSPLHF.

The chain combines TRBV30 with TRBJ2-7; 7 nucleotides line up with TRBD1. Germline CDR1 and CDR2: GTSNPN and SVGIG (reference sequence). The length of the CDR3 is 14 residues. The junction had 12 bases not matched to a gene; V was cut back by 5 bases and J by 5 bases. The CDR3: CAWGLWTGLHEQYF. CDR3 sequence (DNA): TGTGCCTGGGGGCTATGGACAGGCCTCCACGAGCAGTACTTC.

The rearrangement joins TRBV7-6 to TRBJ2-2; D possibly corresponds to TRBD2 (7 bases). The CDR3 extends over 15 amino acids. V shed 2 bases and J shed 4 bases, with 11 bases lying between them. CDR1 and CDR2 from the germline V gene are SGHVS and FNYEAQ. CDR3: CASSLRGGSTGELFF. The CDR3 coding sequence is TGTGCCAGCAGCTTACGCGGGGGCAGCACCGGGGAGCTGTTTTTT. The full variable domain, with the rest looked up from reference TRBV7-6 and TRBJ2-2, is GAGVSQSPRYKVTKRGQDVALRCDPISGHVSLYWYRQALGQGPEFLTYFNYEAQQDKSGLPNDRFSAERPEGSISTLTIQRTEQRDSAMYRCASSLRGGSTGELFFGEGSRLTVL.